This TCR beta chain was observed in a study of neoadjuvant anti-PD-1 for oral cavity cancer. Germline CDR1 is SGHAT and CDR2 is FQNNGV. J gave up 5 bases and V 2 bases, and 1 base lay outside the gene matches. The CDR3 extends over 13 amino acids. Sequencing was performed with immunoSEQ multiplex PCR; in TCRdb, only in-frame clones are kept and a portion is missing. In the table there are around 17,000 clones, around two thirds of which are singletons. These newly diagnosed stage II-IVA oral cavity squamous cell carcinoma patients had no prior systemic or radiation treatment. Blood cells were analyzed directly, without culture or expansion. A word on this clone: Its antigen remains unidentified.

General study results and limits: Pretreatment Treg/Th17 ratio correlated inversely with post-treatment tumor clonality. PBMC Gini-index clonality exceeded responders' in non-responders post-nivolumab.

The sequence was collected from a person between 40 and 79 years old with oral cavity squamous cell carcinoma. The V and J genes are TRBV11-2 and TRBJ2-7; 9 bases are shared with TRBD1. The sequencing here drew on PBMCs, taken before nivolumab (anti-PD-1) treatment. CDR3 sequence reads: CASSLRTGDEQYF. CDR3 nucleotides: TGTGCCAGCAGCTTACGGACAGGGGACGAGCAGTACTTC.